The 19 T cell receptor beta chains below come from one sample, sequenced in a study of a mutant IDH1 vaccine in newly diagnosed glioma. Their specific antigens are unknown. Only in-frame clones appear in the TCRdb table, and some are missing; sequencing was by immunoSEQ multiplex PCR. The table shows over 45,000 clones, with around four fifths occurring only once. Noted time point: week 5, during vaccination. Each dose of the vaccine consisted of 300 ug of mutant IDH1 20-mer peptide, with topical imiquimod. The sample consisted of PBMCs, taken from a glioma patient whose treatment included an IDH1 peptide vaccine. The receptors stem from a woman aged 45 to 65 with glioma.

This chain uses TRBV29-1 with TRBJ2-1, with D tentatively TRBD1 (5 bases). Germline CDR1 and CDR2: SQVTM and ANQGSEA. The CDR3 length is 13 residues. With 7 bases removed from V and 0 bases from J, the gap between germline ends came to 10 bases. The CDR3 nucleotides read TGCAGCGCCCGACAGAGCTCCTACAATGAGCAGTTCTTC. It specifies CSARQSSYNEQFF.

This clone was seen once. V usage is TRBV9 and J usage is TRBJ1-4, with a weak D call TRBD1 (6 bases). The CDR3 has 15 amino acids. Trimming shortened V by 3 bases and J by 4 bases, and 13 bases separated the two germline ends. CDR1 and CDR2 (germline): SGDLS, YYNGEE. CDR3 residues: CASSEDRTLNEKLFF. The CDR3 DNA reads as TGTGCCAGCAGCGAAGACAGGACTCTTAATGAAAAACTGTTTTTT.

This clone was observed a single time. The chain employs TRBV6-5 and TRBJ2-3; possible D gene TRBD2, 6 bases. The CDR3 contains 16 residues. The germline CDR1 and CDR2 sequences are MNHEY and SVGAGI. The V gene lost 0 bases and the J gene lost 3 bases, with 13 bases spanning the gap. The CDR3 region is CASSYSGGAGTDTQYF. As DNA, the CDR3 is TGTGCCAGCAGTTACTCTGGCGGGGCGGGGACAGATACGCAGTATTTT.

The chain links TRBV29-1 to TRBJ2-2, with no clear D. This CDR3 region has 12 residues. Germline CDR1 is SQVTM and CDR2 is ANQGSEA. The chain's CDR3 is CSFRKNTGELFF. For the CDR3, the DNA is TGCAGTTTCCGCAAAAACACCGGGGAGCTGTTTTTT.

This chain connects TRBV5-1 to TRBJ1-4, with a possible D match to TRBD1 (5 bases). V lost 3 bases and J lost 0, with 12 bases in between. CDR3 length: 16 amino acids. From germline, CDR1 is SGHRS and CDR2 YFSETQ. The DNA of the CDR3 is TGCGCCAGCAGCTGGGGACGGAAACCAACTAATGAAAAACTGTTTTTT. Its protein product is CASSWGRKPTNEKLFF.

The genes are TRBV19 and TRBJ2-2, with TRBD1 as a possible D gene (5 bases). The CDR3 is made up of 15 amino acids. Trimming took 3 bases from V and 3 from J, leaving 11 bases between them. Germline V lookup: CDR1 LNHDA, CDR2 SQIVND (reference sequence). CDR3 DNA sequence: TGTGCCAGTAGTATTCCCAGGGTGCACACCGGGGAGCTGTTTTTT. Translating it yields CASSIPRVHTGELFF. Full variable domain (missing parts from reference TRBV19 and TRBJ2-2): DGGITQSPKYLFRKEGQNVTLSCEQNLNHDAMYWYRQDPGQGLRLIYYSQIVNDFQKGDIAEGYSVSREKKESFPLTVTSAQKNPTAFYLCASSIPRVHTGELFFGEGSRLTVL.

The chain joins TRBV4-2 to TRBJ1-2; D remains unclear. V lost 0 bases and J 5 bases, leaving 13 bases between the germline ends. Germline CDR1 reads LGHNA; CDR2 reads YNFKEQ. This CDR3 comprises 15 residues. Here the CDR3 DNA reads TGTGCCAGCAGCCAAGAGGGAGCGAATTCTTATGGCTACACCTTC. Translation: CASSQEGANSYGYTF.

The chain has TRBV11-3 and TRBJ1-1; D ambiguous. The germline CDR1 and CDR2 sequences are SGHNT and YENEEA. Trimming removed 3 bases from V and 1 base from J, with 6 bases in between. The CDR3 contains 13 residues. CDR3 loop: CASSFKRNTEAFF. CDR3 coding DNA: TGTGCCAGCAGCTTTAAACGGAACACTGAAGCTTTCTTT.

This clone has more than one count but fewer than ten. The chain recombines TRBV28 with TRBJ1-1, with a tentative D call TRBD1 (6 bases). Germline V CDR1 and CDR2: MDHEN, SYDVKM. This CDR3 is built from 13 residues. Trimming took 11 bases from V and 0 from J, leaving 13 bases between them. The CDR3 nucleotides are TGTGCCGTCGAGGGGGACCTGAACACTGAAGCTTTCTTT. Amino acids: CAVEGDLNTEAFF.

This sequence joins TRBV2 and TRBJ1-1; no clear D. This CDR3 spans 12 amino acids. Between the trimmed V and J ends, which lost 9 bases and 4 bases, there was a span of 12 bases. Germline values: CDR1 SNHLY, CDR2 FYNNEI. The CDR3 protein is CARLEDFTEAFF. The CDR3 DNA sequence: TGTGCCAGATTGGAGGACTTCACTGAAGCTTTCTTT.

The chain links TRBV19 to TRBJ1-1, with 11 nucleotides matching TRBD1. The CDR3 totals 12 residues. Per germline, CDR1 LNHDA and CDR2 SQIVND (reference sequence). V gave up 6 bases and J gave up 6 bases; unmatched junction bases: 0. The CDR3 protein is CASRGQGAEAFF. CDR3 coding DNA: TGTGCCAGTAGGGGACAGGGGGCTGAAGCTTTCTTT.

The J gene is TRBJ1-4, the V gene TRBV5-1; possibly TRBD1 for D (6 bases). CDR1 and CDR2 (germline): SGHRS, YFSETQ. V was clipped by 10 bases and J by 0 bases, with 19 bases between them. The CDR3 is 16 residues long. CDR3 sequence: CASHWGGPATNEKLFF. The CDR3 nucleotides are TGCGCCTCACACTGGGGGGGCCCTGCAACTAATGAAAAACTGTTTTTT.

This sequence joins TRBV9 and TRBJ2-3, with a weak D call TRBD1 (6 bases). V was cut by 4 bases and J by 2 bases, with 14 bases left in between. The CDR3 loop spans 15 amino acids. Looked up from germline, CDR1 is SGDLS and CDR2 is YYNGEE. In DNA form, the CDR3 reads TGTGCCAGCAGCATAGGTGGACAGAACACAGATACGCAGTATTTT. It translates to CASSIGGQNTDTQYF.

The CDR3 nucleotides read TGTGCCAGCAGCTCTACCGGACTGGCGGGGGGCTCAGTTACGCAGTATTTT. This translates into CASSSTGLAGGSVTQYF. The J gene is TRBJ2-3, the V gene TRBV7-2; 8 positions match TRBD2. Germline lookup yields CDR1 SGHTA and CDR2 FQGNSA. This CDR3 comprises 17 residues. Losses at the gene ends were 4 bases for V and 8 bases for J; bases not matched to a gene: 17.

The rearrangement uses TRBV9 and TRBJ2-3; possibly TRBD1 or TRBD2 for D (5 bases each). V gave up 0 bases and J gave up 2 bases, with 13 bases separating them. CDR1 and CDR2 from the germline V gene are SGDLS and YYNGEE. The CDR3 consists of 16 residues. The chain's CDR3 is CASSVGAEGNTDTQYF. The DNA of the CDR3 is TGTGCCAGCAGCGTAGGGGCAGAGGGGAACACAGATACGCAGTATTTT. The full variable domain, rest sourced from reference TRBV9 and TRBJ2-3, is DSGVTQTPKHLITATGQRVTLRCSPRSGDLSVYWYQQSLDQGLQFLIQYYNGEERAKGNILERFSAQQFPDLHSELNLSSLELGDSALYFCASSVGAEGNTDTQYFGPGTRLTVL.

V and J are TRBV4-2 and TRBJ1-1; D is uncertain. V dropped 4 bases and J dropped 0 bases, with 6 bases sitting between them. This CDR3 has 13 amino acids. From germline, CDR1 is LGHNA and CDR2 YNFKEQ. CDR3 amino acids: CASSPWMNTEAFF. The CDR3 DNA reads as TGTGCCAGCAGCCCTTGGATGAACACTGAAGCTTTCTTT.

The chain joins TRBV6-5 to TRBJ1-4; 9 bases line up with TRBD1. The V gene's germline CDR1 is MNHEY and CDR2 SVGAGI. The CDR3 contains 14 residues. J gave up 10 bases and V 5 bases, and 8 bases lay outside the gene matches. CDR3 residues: CASSQTTGGGKLFF. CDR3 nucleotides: TGTGCCAGCAGTCAAACGACAGGGGGTGGAAAACTGTTTTTT.

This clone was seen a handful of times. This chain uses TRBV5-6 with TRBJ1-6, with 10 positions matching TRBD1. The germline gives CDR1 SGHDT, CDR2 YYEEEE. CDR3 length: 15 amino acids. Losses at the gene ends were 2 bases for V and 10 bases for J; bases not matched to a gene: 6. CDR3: CASSFGTGVGSPLHF. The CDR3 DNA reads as TGTGCCAGCAGCTTCGGGACAGGGGTGGGATCACCCCTCCACTTT. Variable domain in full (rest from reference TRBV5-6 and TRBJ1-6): DAGVTQSPTHLIKTRGQQVTLRCSPKSGHDTVSWYQQALGQGPQFIFQYYEEEERQRGNFPDRFSGHQFPNYSSELNVNALLLGDSALYLCASSFGTGVGSPLHFGNGTRLTVT.

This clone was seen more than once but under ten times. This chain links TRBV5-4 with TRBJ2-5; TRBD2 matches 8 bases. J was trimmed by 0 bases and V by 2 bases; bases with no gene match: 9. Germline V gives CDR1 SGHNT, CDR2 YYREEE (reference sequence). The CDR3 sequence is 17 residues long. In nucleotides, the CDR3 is TGTGCCAGCAGCTTTGGAGGAGCGGGGGTGTACCAAGAGACCCAGTACTTC. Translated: CASSFGGAGVYQETQYF.